The entry below gives a single T cell receptor beta chain sequence along with its context. The template was genomic DNA from peripheral blood, not RNA. The sample comes from a study of T cell repertoires in aging, cancer and after chemotherapy. Rearranged V-D-J TRB sequences were amplified with a mixed TRB-A/B primer pool. One entry per CDR3 protein, called by TCRdb with MiXCR from the multiplex PCR reads. The sample lists several thousand distinct CDR3 sequences, roughly two fifths occurring once. The germline V gene has CDR1 KGHDR and CDR2 SFDVKD. The CDR3 covers 15 residues. The V end was cut by 4 bases, the J end by 3 bases, with 11 bases between.

The sample taken for sequencing was blood. This clonotype was obtained from a human donor with a solid tumor. The rearrangement joins TRBV24-1 to TRBJ2-2; a possible D gene is TRBD2 (7 bases). CDR3 loop: CATSDLGGDTGELFF. The CDR3 bases are TGTGCCACCAGTGACCTAGGGGGGGACACCGGGGAGCTGTTTTTT.